The text below deals with one T cell receptor beta chain. Its antigen remains unknown. The protocol attached unique molecular identifiers to individual cDNA molecules. In TCRdb, the 5' RACE reads were re-called with MiXCR into one record per CDR3 protein. This sample has around 75,000 distinct CDR3 sequences, with roughly 10% found just once. The data originate from a study of early T cells in non-severe SARS-CoV-2 infection. Whole-study findings and limits: VDJdb matches were skewed toward anti-spike CD8 T cell responses.

The material sequenced was whole blood. The receptor's source is an adult who was a healthcare worker with PCR-confirmed SARS-CoV-2 infection or an uninfected control (not recorded which).

The CDR3 loop is CASSLIAGTNEQYF. In nucleotides, the CDR3 is TGTGCCAGCAGCTTGATAGCGGGAACCAACGAGCAGTACTTC. The chain links TRBV7-2 to TRBJ2-7; 8 bases are a match to TRBD2. This CDR3 region has 14 residues. Trimming removed 3 bases from V and 5 bases from J; junction bases left unmatched: 6. Germline CDR1 and CDR2: SGHTA and FQGNSA. Using reference TRBV7-2 and TRBJ2-7 for the parts outside the CDR3, the full variable domain is GAGVSQSPSNKVTEKGKDVELRCDPISGHTALYWYRQSLGQGLEFLIYFQGNSAPDKSGLPSDRFSAERTGGSVSTLTIQRTQQEDSAVYLCASSLIAGTNEQYFGPGTRLTVT.